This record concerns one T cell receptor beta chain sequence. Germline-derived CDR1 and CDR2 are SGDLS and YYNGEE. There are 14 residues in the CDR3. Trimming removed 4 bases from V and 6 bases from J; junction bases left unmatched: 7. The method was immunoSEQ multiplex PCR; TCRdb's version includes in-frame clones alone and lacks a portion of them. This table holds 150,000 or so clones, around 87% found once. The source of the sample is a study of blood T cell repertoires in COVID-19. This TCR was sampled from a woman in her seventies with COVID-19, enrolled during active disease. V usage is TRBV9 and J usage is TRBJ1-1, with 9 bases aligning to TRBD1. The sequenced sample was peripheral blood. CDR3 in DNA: TGTGCCAGCAGCCCCGACAGGGGGATCCCTGAAGCTTTCTTT. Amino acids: CASSPDRGIPEAFF.